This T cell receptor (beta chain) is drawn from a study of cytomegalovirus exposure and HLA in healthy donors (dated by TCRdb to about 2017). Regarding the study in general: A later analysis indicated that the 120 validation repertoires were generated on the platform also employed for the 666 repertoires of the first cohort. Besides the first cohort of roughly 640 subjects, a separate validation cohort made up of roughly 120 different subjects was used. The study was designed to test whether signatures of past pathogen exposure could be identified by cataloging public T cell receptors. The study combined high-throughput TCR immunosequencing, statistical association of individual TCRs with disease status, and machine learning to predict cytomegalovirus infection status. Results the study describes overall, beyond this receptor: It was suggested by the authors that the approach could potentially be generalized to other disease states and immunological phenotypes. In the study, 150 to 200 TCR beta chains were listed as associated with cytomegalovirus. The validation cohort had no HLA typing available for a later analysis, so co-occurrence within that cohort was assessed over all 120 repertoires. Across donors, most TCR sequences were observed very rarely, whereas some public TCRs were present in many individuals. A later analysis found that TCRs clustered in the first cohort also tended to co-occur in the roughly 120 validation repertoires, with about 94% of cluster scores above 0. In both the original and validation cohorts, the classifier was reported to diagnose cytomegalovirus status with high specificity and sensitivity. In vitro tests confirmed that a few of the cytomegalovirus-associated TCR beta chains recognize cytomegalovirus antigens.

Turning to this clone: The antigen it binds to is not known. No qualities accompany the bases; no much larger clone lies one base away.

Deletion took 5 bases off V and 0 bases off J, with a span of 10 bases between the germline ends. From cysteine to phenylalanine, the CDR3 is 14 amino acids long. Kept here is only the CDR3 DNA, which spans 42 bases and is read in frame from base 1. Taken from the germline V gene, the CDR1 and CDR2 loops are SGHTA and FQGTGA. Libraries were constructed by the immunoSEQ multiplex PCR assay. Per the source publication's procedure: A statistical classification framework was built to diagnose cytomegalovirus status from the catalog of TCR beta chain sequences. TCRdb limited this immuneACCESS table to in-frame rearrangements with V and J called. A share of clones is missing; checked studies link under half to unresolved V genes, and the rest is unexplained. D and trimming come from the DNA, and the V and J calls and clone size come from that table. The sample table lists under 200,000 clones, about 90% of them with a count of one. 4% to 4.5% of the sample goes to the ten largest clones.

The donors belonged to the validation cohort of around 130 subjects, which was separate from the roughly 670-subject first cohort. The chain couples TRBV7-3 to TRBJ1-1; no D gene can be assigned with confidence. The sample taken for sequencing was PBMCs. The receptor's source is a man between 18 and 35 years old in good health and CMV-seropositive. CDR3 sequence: CASSLGAMNTEAFF. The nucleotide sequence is TGTGCCAGCAGCCTAGGAGCGATGAACACTGAAGCTTTCTTT. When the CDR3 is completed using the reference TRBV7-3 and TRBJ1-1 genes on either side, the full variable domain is GAGVSQTPSNKVTEKGKYVELRCDPISGHTALYWYRQSLGQGPEFLIYFQGTGAADDSGLPNDRFFAVRPEGSVSTLKIQRTERGDSAVYLCASSLGAMNTEAFFGQGTRLTVV.